The rows below give T cell receptor beta chains drawn from one sample of a study of cytomegalovirus exposure and HLA in healthy donors. Sequenced by immunoSEQ multiplex PCR; TCRdb stores in-frame clones only, minus some. The sample records some 170,000 clones, roughly 76% being singletons. Sequencing input: PBMCs. Source of these receptors: a young woman in good health and CMV-seropositive. CDR3s include the opening cysteine and the closing phenylalanine or tryptophan. D genes are given only for firm matches. The listing skips clone size in some rows; elsewhere it reads once, few, many or a size class.

>TRBJ1-5|-|TRBD1|TRBV25-1
CASSEQGENQPQHF
TGTGCCAGCAGTGAACAGGGGGAAAATCAGCCCCAGCATTTT
>TRBJ1-1|-|TRBD1|TRBV7-9
CASREGQVNTEAFF
TGTGCCAGCAGGGAGGGACAGGTGAACACTGAAGCTTTCTTT
>TRBJ2-5|-|-|TRBV28
CASSHTGTSRVETQYF
TGTGCCAGCAGTCACACCGGGACATCGAGGGTGGAGACCCAGTACTTC
>TRBJ1-2|-|-|TRBV5-1
CASSDRPGTGGYTF
TGCGCCAGCAGTGACCGACCCGGGACTGGTGGCTACACCTTC
>TRBJ2-3|-|TRBD2|TRBV5-6
CASKLLAGGRYTQYF
TGTGCCAGCAAACTTCTAGCGGGGGGGCGATATACGCAGTATTTT
>TRBJ2-5|-|TRBD2|TRBV19
CASRKRGEQETQYF
TGTGCCAGTAGAAAGCGGGGGGAACAAGAGACCCAGTACTTC
>TRBJ2-5|-|TRBD1|TRBV7-9
CASSDNRGQETQYF
TGTGCCAGCAGCGACAACAGGGGGCAAGAGACCCAGTACTTC
>TRBJ1-1|-|-|TRBV7-2
CASHLGGVMNTEAFF
TGTGCCAGCCACCTCGGCGGGGTGATGAACACTGAAGCTTTCTTT
>TRBJ2-5|-|TRBD2|TRBV15
CATSRERGTLPAQYF
TGTGCCACCAGCAGAGAGCGGGGGACCCTCCCGGCCCAGTACTTC
>TRBJ2-1|-|-|TRBV7-6
CASSPGTIPHNEQFF
TGTGCCAGCAGCCCTGGGACAATTCCCCACAATGAGCAGTTCTTC
>TRBJ1-2|-|-|TRBV11-3
CASSLPRKQGGGYGYTF
TGTGCCAGCAGCTTACCCCGCAAACAGGGTGGGGGCTATGGCTACACCTTC
>TRBJ2-3|-|TRBD2|TRBV7-3
CASSSGLAGVTDTQYF
TGTGCCAGCAGCTCGGGACTAGCGGGCGTCACAGATACGCAGTATTTT
>TRBJ2-1|-|TRBD1|TRBV9
CASSVPQRGPNPNEQFF
TGTGCCAGCAGCGTACCCCAAAGGGGGCCGAATCCAAATGAGCAGTTCTTC
>TRBJ2-1|-|-|TRBV7-9
CASSLTQGVWSGNEQFF
TGTGCCAGCAGCCTCACACAGGGAGTATGGTCTGGCAATGAGCAGTTCTTC
>TRBJ1-6|-|-|TRBV6-1
CASSDLGGSSPLHF
TGTGCCAGCAGTGACCTCGGGGGATCTTCACCCCTCCACTTT
>TRBJ2-5|once|TRBD1|TRBV5-1
CASSNTGDQETQYF
TGCGCCAGCAGCAACACAGGGGATCAAGAGACCCAGTACTTC
>TRBJ2-7|-|-|TRBV7-2
CASSQQAGSGDEQYF
TGTGCCAGCAGCCAGCAGGCGGGGTCTGGCGACGAGCAGTACTTC
>TRBJ1-2|-|-|TRBV27
CASSLSPGGYGYTF
TGTGCCAGCAGTTTATCCCCGGGGGGGTATGGCTACACCTTC
>TRBJ2-7|-|TRBD2|TRBV11-2
CASSSHTRRGRGSEQYF
TGTGCCAGCAGCTCCCACACCCGTCGCGGGAGAGGCTCCGAGCAGTACTTC
>TRBJ2-7|-|-|TRBV30
CAWSVLSVAGEQYF
TGTGCCTGGAGTGTACTTTCAGTGGCGGGAGAGCAGTACTTC
>TRBJ2-4|-|-|TRBV15
CATSRDRQKNIQYF
TGTGCCACCAGCAGAGATCGTCAGAAAAACATTCAGTACTTC
>TRBJ1-1|-|-|TRBV18
CASSAQHQGSGTEAFF
TGTGCCAGCTCAGCCCAGCATCAGGGGTCGGGCACTGAAGCTTTCTTT
>TRBJ1-2|once|-|TRBV6-5
CASSYGRGAFGYGYTF
TGTGCCAGCAGTTACGGTCGGGGGGCCTTTGGCTATGGCTACACCTTC
>TRBJ1-1|-|TRBD1|TRBV2
CASRQTGTRSTEAFF
TGTGCCAGCAGACAGACAGGGACAAGGAGCACTGAAGCTTTCTTT
>TRBJ1-2|-|TRBD1|TRBV19
CASSARGQGTNYGYTF
TGTGCCAGTAGCGCCCGGGGACAGGGGACTAACTATGGCTACACCTTC
>TRBJ1-4|few|TRBD1|TRBV14
CASSKGQGYEKLFF
TGTGCCAGCAGCAAAGGACAGGGGTACGAAAAACTGTTTTTT
>TRBJ1-2|-|TRBD1|TRBV27
CASSYITGGVGYTF
TGTGCCAGCAGCTACATCACAGGGGGAGTAGGCTACACCTTC
>TRBJ1-1|-|-|TRBV30
CAWSVLGGDTEAFF
TGTGCCTGGAGTGTTCTGGGAGGGGACACTGAAGCTTTCTTT
>TRBJ2-7|-|-|TRBV5-6
CASSFQGAFSSYEQYF
TGTGCCAGCAGCTTCCAAGGGGCCTTCAGCTCCTACGAGCAGTACTTC
>TRBJ1-2|-|-|TRBV7-2
CASSWGTSNYGYTF
TGTGCCAGCAGCTGGGGCACCTCTAACTATGGCTACACCTTC
>TRBJ1-5|-|-|TRBV7-9
CASSSGPNQPQHF
TGTGCCAGCAGCTCAGGGCCTAATCAGCCCCAGCATTTT
>TRBJ1-1|-|-|TRBV7-9
CVTGWAEAFF
TGTGTCACAGGGTGGGCTGAAGCTTTCTTT
>TRBJ2-3|-|-|TRBV19
CASSDRGGPHTDTQYF
TGTGCCAGTAGCGATAGGGGCGGCCCGCACACAGATACGCAGTATTTT
>TRBJ1-5|-|TRBD1|TRBV9
CASSPTGTGYQPQHF
TGTGCCAGCAGCCCTACCGGGACAGGTTATCAGCCCCAGCATTTT
>TRBJ1-3|-|TRBD1|TRBV7-2
CASSLATGSSGNTIYF
TGTGCCAGCAGCTTAGCGACAGGGAGCTCTGGAAACACCATATATTTT
>TRBJ1-5|-|TRBD1|TRBV6-1
CASSGTGDGNQPQHF
TGTGCCAGCAGTGGGACAGGGGATGGCAATCAGCCCCAGCATTTT
>TRBJ2-7|few|TRBD2|TRBV2
CASRKITSGGYEQYF
TGTGCCAGCAGGAAGATCACTAGCGGGGGCTACGAGCAGTACTTC
>TRBJ1-1|-|TRBD1|TRBV29-1
CSARSTGGSVLAFF
TGCAGCGCCAGATCGACAGGGGGGTCAGTGTTAGCTTTCTTT
>TRBJ2-7|-|-|TRBV19
CASRSNWENEQYF
TGTGCCAGTCGTTCGAATTGGGAGAACGAGCAGTACTTC
>TRBJ1-5|-|TRBD1|TRBV30
CASRQGIDNQPQHF
TGTGCCAGTCGACAGGGAATCGACAATCAGCCCCAGCATTTT
>TRBJ2-1|-|TRBD2|TRBV5-1
CASSFGYSGGLGNEQFF
TGCGCCAGCAGCTTCGGTTATAGCGGGGGGCTGGGCAATGAGCAGTTCTTC
>TRBJ1-5|-|-|TRBV12-5
CASAPRPGKNSNQPQHF
TGTGCTAGTGCCCCCCGGCCGGGAAAGAATAGCAATCAGCCCCAGCATTTT
>TRBJ1-1|few|-|TRBV25-1
CASSDFYRTANTEAFF
TGTGCCAGCAGTGACTTCTACAGGACAGCGAACACTGAAGCTTTCTTT
>TRBJ1-5|few|TRBD1|TRBV4-1
CASSQQGAGRNQPQHF
TGCGCCAGCAGCCAACAGGGGGCAGGGAGAAATCAGCCCCAGCATTTT
>TRBJ2-2|once|-|TRBV15
CATSRDSHTGELFF
TGTGCCACCAGCAGGGACAGTCACACCGGGGAGCTGTTTTTT
>TRBJ2-3|-|-|TRBV6-6
CASSYFPSDTQYF
TGTGCCAGCAGTTACTTCCCTTCGGATACGCAGTATTTT
>TRBJ2-4|-|TRBD1|TRBV5-1
CASSSRQGLAKNIQYF
TGCGCCAGCAGCTCACGACAGGGGCTAGCCAAAAACATTCAGTACTTC
>TRBJ2-7|-|-|TRBV27
CASSFDSGLREQYF
TGTGCCAGCAGTTTTGATTCAGGTTTGCGCGAGCAGTACTTC
>TRBJ1-3|-|-|TRBV13
CASSGDLRGDTIYF
TGTGCCAGCAGCGGAGACCTGCGAGGAGACACCATATATTTT
>TRBJ2-3|-|-|TRBV11-2
CASSRRGRGYTDTQYF
TGTGCCAGCAGCCGGAGAGGTCGGGGGTACACAGATACGCAGTATTTT
>TRBJ1-2|-|-|TRBV11-2
CASSSFGTLPSTF
TGTGCCAGCAGCTCGTTCGGGACACTCCCTAGCACCTTC